Described below is a single T cell receptor beta chain sequence and its context. The assay was immunoSEQ multiplex PCR, and TCRdb's table has in-frame clones only and misses some. The table lists approximately 90,000 clones, 80% to 90% of them singletons. This sample was taken from a study of T cell responses to AZD1222 COVID-19 vaccine. V lost 1 base to trimming and J lost 4 bases; unmatched junction nucleotides: 10. The CDR3 covers 17 residues. CDR1 and CDR2 (germline): SGHTA, FQGNSA. The V gene is TRBV7-2, the J gene TRBJ2-1; 7 bases match TRBD1. The sample here was peripheral blood, taken on day 0 of AZD1222 vaccination. The clonotype was recovered from an adult in good health. CDR3 sequence (DNA): TGTGCCAGCAGCTTAGGCCGACCGGACAGGCTTTACAATGAGCAGTTCTTC. This sequence encodes CASSLGRPDRLYNEQFF.